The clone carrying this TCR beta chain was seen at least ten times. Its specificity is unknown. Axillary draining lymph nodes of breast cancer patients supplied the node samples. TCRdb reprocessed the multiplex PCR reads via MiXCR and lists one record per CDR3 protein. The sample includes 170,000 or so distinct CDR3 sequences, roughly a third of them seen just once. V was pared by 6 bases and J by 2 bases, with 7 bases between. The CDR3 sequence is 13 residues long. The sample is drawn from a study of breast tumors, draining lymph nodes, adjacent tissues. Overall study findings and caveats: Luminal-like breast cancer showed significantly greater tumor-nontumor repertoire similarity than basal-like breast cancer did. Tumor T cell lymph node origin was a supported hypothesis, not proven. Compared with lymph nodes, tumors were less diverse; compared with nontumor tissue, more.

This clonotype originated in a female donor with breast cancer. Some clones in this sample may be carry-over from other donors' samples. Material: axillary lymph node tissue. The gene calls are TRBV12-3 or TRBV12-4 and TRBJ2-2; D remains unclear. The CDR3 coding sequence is TGTGCCAGCAGCTACTATAACACCGGGGAGCTGTTTTTT. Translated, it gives CASSYYNTGELFF.